Presented here are 3 T cell receptor beta chains from one specimen sequenced in a study of blood T cell repertoires in COVID-19. Using immunoSEQ multiplex PCR, the repertoire was profiled, and TCRdb retains in-frame clones only, with some absent. The sample carries 250,000 or so clones, about 91% recorded once. Sequencing was carried out using PBMCs or T cells enriched from blood (not recorded which). These receptors all come from a man between 40 and 49 years old who had been exposed to COVID-19.

The chain recombines TRBV18 with TRBJ2-7, with 11 bases matching TRBD2. CDR3 length equals 15 residues. Looked up from germline, CDR1 is KGHSH and CDR2 is LQKENI. V gave up 6 bases and J gave up 3 bases; unmatched junction bases: 7. The CDR3 loop reads CASSPPGLAGYEQYF. The CDR3 DNA follows: TGTGCCAGCTCCCCCCCCGGACTAGCGGGCTACGAGCAGTACTTC.

This clone was detected a few times. V and J are TRBV7-9 and TRBJ2-1; TRBD2 matches 7 bases. V trimming: 4 bases; J trimming: 6 bases; junction bases outside the gene matches: 12. Germline CDR1 SEHNR, CDR2 FQNEAQ (reference sequence). The CDR3 sequence is 16 residues long. CDR3 DNA sequence: TGTGCCAGCAGCTCCCCGGGACTATTCATATTCAATGAGCAGTTCTTC. This encodes CASSSPGLFIFNEQFF.

The chain couples TRBV21-1 to TRBJ1-5; the table's D call TRBD1 went unverified against the DNA. TRBV21-1 is designated a pseudogene. This CDR3 is 16 amino acids long. This CDR3 is CASSTPKDRGNQPQHF. The CDR3 DNA is TGTGCCAGCAGCACACCTAAAGACAGGGGCAATCAGCCCCAGCATTTT.